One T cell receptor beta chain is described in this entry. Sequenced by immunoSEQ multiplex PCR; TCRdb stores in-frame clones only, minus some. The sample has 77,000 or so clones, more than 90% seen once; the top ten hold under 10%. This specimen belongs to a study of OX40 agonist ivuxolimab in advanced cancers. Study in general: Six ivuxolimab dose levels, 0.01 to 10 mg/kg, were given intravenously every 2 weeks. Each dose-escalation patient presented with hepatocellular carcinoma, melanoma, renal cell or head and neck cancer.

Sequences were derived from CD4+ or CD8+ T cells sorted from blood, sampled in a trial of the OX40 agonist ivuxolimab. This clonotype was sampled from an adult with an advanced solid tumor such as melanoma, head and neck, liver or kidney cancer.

CDR3 nucleotide sequence: TGTGCCGTCAACAGGGAGGGAGAATACGAGCAGTACTTC. It encodes CAVNREGEYEQYF. The rearrangement links TRBV10-3 to TRBJ2-7; possibly TRBD2 for D (7 bases). The CDR3 is 13 amino acids. Trimming shortened V by 11 bases and J by 4 bases, and 18 bases separated the two germline ends. Germline assignment: CDR1 ENHRY and CDR2 SYGVKD.